These 9 T cell receptor beta chains came from one sample sequenced in a study of blood T cell repertoires in COVID-19. Only in-frame clones appear in the TCRdb table, and some are missing; sequencing was by immunoSEQ multiplex PCR. In the table there are approximately 37,000 clones, roughly nine tenths of which are singletons. Sequencing was done on a sample of peripheral blood. Receptors originate from a man aged 50 to 60 with active COVID-19.

V usage is TRBV11-2 and J usage is TRBJ2-5, with a possible D match to TRBD1 (6 bases). V was clipped by 4 bases and J by 0 bases, with 12 bases between them. The length of the CDR3 is 15 residues. Per germline, CDR1 SGHAT and CDR2 FQNNGV. CDR3 in DNA: TGTGCCAGCAGCTCTGGGGACACGTACCAAGAGACCCAGTACTTC. Its protein product is CASSSGDTYQETQYF.

The chain recombines TRBV28 with TRBJ2-2; 11 nucleotides agree with TRBD2. V was pared by 4 bases and J by 3 bases, with 4 bases of the junction left unmatched. CDR3 length equals 16 residues. Germline V lookup: CDR1 MDHEN, CDR2 SYDVKM. The CDR3 DNA sequence: TGTGCCAGCAGTTCCGGACTAGCGGGCTACACCGGGGAGCTGTTTTTT. Translated, it gives CASSSGLAGYTGELFF.

Of note for this clone: The sample carries other DNA sequences with the same CDR3. The chain combines TRBV29-1 with TRBJ1-2; 7 bases fit TRBD1. V lost 1 base, J lost 7 bases, and 0 bases stayed unmatched. This CDR3 region has 11 residues. Germline V CDR1 and CDR2: SQVTM, ANQGSEA. CDR3 sequence reads: CSVEGDSGYTF. The CDR3 DNA reads TGCAGCGTTGAAGGGGACAGTGGCTACACCTTC.

The J gene is TRBJ1-5, the V gene TRBV3-1 (or the pseudogene TRBV3-2); TRBD1 might be the D (6 bases). Between the trimmed V and J ends, which lost 0 bases and 4 bases, there was a span of 16 bases. The CDR3 extends over 17 amino acids. In germline, CDR1 is LGHDT, CDR2 YNNKEL (reference sequence). DNA of the CDR3: TGTGCCAGCAGCCAAGATGAGGGGGAGCTTCTGAATCAGCCCCAGCATTTT. Translating gives CASSQDEGELLNQPQHF.

The rearrangement joins TRBV24-1 to TRBJ1-2, with 9 bases matching TRBD1. The CDR3 contains 14 residues. From germline, CDR1 is KGHDR and CDR2 SFDVKD. Trimming took 2 bases from V and 4 from J; bases not matched to a gene: 1. CDR3 in DNA: TGTGCCACCAGTGATTACAGGGGGCTCTATGGCTACACCTTC. Encoded protein: CATSDYRGLYGYTF.

J is TRBJ2-1 and V is TRBV10-2; the D is unclear. Germline V gene sequence: CDR1 WSHSY, CDR2 SAAADI. Trimming removed 3 bases at V and 7 bases at J, with 10 bases between. The CDR3 runs 13 residues. CDR3 sequence reads: CASSDGSWNEQFF. For the CDR3, the DNA is TGCGCCAGCAGTGATGGTAGCTGGAATGAGCAGTTCTTC.

The rearrangement uses TRBV6-5 and TRBJ2-7, with TRBD1 matching over 8 bases. V gave up 6 bases and J gave up 0 bases; unmatched junction bases: 4. Germline V gene data show CDR1 as MNHEY and CDR2 as SVGAGI. The CDR3 consists of 14 residues. DNA of the CDR3: TGTGCCAGCAGCCCCGGGACAGGCTCCTACGAGCAGTACTTC. Translation: CASSPGTGSYEQYF.

V is TRBV28 and J is TRBJ2-5; D call uncertain. Trimming pared 5 bases from V and 5 bases from J, leaving 6 bases between. This CDR3 contains 11 residues. CDR1 MDHEN and CDR2 SYDVKM come from the germline V gene. The CDR3 DNA reads TGTGCCAGCAGTCCCCGGGAGACCCAGTACTTC. Translating gives CASSPRETQYF.

The J gene is TRBJ2-3, the V gene TRBV27; 10 positions match TRBD1. Germline trimming cut 6 bases from V and 5 bases from J; bases unmatched to any gene: 8. The CDR3 extends over 15 amino acids. Germline V lookup: CDR1 MNHEY, CDR2 SMNVEV (reference sequence). The DNA of the CDR3 is TGTGCCAGCAGACTTTCCGGGACAGGGGAAGATACGCAGTATTTT. Translating gives CASRLSGTGEDTQYF.